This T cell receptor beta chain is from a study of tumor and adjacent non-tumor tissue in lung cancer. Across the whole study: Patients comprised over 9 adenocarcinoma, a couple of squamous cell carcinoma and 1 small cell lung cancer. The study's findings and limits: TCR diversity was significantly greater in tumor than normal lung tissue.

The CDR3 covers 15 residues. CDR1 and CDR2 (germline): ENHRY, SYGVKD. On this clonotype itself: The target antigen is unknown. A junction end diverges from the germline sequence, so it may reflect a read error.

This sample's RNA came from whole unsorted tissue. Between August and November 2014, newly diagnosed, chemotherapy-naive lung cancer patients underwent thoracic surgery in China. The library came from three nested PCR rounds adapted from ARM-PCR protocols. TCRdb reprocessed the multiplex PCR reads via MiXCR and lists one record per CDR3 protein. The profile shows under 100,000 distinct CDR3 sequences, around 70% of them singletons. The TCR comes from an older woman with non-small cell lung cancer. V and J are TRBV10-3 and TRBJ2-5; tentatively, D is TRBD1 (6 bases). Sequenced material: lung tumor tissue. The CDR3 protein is CAIRSTRDNQETQYF. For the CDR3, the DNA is TGTGCCATCAGGAGTACCCGGGACAACCAAGAGACCCAATACTTC.